This T cell receptor (beta chain) derives from a study of blood T cells in healthy people across ages. The V and J ends lost 6 bases and 1 base, in that order; junction bases with no gene match: 14. Germline V CDR1 and CDR2: MDHEN, SYDVKM. CDR3 length: 17 residues. Concerning this clonotype: Its antigen is not known.

Combining a sample-barcoded 5' primer with a J-beta primer mix, a second PCR ran for 7 to 11 cycles. Via MiXCR, TCRdb re-called the 5' RACE reads, giving one row per CDR3 protein. This sample has fewer than 650,000 distinct CDR3 sequences, with over 25% found just once. Every donor provided 7.5 to 10 milliliters of peripheral blood. Study-level points and caveats: Unknown CMV status may confound age-related changes in expanded clones.

These data were also reused for a study on T cells of mothers and their children. That report notes: Several children, together with their three healthy Caucasian mothers, made up the donors.

Sequenced material: blood. This TCR came from a boy aged 2 to 9 in good health. The gene calls are TRBV28 and TRBJ2-5; 7 bases fit TRBD1. CDR3 loop: CASRDGTAPGAQETQYF. DNA of the CDR3: TGTGCCAGCAGGGATGGGACAGCTCCTGGGGCCCAAGAGACCCAGTACTTC.